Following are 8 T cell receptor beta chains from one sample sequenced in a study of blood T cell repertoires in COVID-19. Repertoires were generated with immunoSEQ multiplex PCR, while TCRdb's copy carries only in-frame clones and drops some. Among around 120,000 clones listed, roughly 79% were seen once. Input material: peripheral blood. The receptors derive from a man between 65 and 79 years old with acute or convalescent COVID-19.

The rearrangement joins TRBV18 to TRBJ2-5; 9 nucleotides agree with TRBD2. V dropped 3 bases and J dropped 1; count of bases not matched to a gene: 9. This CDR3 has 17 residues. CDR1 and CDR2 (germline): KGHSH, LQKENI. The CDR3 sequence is CASSPFFAGGGQETQYF. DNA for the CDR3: TGTGCCAGCTCACCCTTCTTCGCGGGGGGGGGCCAAGAGACCCAGTACTTC.

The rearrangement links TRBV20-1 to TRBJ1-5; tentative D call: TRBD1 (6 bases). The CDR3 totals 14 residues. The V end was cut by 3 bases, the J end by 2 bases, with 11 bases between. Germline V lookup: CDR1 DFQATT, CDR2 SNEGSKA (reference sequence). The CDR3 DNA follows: TGCAGTGCTAGTGGAGGGGGGGGCAATCAGCCCCAGCATTTT. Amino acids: CSASGGGGNQPQHF.

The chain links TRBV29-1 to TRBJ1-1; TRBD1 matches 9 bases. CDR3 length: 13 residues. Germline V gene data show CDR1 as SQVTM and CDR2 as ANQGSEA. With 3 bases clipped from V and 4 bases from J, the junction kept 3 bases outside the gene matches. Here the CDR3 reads CSVDRDRATEAFF. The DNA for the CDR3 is TGCAGCGTTGACCGGGACAGGGCCACTGAAGCTTTCTTT.

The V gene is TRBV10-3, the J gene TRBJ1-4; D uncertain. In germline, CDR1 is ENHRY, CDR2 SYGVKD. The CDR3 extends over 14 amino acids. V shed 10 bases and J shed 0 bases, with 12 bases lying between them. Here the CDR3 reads CATATVTTNEKLFF. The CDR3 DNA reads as TGTGCCACAGCGACCGTTACAACTAATGAAAAACTGTTTTTT.

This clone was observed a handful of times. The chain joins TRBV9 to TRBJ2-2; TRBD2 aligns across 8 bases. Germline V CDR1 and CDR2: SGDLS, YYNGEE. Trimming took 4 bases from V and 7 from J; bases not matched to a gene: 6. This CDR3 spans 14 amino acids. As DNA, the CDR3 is TGTGCCAGCAGCACGGGACTAGTTATCGGGGAGCTGTTTTTT. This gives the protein CASSTGLVIGELFF.

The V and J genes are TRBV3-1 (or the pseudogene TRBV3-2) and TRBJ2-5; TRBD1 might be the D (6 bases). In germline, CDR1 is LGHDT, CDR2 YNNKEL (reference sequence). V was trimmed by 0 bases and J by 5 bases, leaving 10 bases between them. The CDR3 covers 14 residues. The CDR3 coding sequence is TGTGCCAGCAGCCAAGATTACAGGGTTGAGACCCAGTACTTC. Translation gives CASSQDYRVETQYF.

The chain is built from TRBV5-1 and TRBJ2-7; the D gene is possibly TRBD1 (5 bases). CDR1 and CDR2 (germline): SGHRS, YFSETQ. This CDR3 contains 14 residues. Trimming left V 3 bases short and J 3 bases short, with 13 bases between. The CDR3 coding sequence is TGCGCCAGCAGCTCGGAACTCCAGGGCTACGAGCAGTACTTC. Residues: CASSSELQGYEQYF.

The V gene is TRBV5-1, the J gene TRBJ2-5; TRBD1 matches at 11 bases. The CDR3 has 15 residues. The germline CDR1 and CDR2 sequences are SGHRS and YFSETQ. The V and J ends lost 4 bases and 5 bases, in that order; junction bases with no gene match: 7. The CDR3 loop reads CASSLDRGRWETQYF. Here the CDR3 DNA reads TGCGCCAGCAGCCTGGACAGGGGGCGCTGGGAGACCCAGTACTTC.